This TCR beta chain came from a study of healthy donors' naive CD4 and CD8 T cells. A few counts support this clonotype. Each TCR library used 400 to 600 ng of total RNA and a linear amplification protocol. MiXCR was run by TCRdb on the reads, yielding one entry per CDR3 protein. This table holds approximately 200,000 distinct CDR3 sequences, 65% to 75% found once. The CDR3 sequence is 16 residues long. Trimming cost V 0 bases and J 2 bases; bases outside gene matches: 7. CDR1 and CDR2 from the germline V gene are SQVTM and ANQGSEA. The V and J genes are TRBV29-1 and TRBJ2-1; 7 bases are shared with TRBD2. The clonotype comes from a pool of human donors in good health; the sample pools cells from several healthy donors. Material for sequencing was naive CD4+ and CD8+ T cells sorted from blood, pooled from several donors. The CDR3 coding sequence is TGCAGCGTTGAAGAAACAGGACTAGAAGCCTACAATGAGCAGTTCTTC. It codes for CSVEETGLEAYNEQFF.